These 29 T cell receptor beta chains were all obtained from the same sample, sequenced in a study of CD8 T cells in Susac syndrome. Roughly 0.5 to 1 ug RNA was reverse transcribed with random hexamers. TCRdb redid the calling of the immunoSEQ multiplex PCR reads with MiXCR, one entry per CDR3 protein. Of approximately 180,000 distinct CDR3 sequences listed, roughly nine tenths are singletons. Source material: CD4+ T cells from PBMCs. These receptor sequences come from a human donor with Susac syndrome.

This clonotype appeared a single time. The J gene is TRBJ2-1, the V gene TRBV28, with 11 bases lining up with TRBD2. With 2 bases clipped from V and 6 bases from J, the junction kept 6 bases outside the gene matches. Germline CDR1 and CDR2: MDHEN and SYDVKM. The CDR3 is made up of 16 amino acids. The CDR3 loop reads CASSLVGTSGTNEQFF. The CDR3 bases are TGTGCCAGCAGTTTAGTCGGGACTAGCGGCACCAATGAGCAGTTCTTC.

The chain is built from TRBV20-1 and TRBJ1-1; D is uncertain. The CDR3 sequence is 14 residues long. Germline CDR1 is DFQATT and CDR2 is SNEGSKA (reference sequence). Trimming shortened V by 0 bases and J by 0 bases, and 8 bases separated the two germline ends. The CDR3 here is CSARDASLNTEAFF. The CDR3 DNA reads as TGCAGTGCTAGAGATGCCAGTTTGAACACTGAAGCTTTCTTT.

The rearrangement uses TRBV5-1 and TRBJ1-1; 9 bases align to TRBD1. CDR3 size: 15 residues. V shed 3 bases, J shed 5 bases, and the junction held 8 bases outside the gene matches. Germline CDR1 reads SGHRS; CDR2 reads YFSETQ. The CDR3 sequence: CASSSDRGIGTEAFF. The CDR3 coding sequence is TGCGCCAGCAGCTCGGACAGGGGAATAGGAACTGAAGCTTTCTTT.

The CDR3 DNA follows: TGCAGTGCCATTCTTAAGGGGGACAGGGTTAGACTTAGCAATCAGCCCCAGCATTTT. Its translation is CSAILKGDRVRLSNQPQHF. The genes are TRBV20-1 and TRBJ1-5, with 9 positions matching TRBD1. The germline V gene encodes CDR1 DFQATT and CDR2 SNEGSKA (reference sequence). J gave up 0 bases and V 6 bases, and 18 bases lay outside the gene matches. This CDR3 has 19 residues.

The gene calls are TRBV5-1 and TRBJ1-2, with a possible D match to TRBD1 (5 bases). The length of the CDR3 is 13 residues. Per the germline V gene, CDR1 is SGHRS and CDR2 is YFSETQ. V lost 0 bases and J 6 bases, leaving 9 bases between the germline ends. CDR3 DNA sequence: TGCGCCAGCAGCTTGGCAGGGACCCATGGCTACACCTTC. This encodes CASSLAGTHGYTF.

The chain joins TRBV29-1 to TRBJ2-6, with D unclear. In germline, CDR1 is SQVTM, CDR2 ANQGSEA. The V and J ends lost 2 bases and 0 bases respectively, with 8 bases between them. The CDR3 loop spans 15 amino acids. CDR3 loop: CSVEMGSSGANVLTF. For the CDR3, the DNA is TGCAGCGTTGAAATGGGCAGCTCTGGGGCCAACGTCCTGACTTTC.

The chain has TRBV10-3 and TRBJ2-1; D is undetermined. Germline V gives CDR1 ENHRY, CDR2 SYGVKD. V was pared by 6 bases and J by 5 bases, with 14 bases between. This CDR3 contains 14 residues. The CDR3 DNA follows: TGTGCCATCAGCCGACTCTCGAGTAACAATGAGCAGTTCTTC. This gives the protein CAISRLSSNNEQFF.

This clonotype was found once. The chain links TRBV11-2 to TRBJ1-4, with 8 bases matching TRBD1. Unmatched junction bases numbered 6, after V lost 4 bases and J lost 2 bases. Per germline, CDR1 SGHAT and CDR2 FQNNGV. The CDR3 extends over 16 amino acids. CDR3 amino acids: CASSSQGAGTNEKLFF. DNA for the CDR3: TGTGCCAGCAGCTCTCAGGGGGCCGGGACTAATGAAAAACTGTTTTTT. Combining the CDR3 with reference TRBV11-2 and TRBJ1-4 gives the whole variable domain EAGVAQSPRYKIIEKRQSVAFWCNPISGHATLYWYQQILGQGPKLLIQFQNNGVVDDSQLPKDRFSAERLKGVDSTLKIQPAKLEDSAVYLCASSSQGAGTNEKLFFGSGTQLSVL.

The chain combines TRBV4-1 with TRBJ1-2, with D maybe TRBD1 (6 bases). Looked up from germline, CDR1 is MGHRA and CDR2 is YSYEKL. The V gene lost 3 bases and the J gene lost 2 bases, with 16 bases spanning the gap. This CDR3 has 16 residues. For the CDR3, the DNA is TGCGCCAGCAGCCAGGCACTACAGGGTGAAAACTATGGCTACACCTTC. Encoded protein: CASSQALQGENYGYTF.

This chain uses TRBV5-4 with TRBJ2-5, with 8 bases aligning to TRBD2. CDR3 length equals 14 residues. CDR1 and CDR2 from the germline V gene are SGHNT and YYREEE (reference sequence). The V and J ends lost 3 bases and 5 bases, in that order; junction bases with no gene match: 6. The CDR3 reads CASSSGTRGETQYF. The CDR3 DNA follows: TGTGCCAGCAGCTCCGGGACTAGAGGGGAGACCCAGTACTTC.

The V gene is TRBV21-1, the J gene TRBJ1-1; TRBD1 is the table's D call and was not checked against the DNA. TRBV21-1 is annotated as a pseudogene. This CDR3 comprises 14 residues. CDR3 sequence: CASPWRPGGAEAFF. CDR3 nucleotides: TGTGCCAGCCCCTGGAGGCCAGGGGGTGCTGAAGCTTTCTTT.

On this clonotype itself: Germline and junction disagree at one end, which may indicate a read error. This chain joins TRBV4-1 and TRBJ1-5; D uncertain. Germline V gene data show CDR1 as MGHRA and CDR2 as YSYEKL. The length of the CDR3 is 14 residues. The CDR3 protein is CASSQYGSNQPQLF. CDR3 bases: TGCGCCAGCAGCCAATATGGGAGCAATCAGCCCCAGCTTTTT.

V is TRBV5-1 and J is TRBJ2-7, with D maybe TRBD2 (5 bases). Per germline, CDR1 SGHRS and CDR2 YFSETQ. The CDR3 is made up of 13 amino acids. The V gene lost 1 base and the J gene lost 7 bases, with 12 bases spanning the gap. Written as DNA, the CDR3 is TGCGCCAGCAGCTTGTTGTTCGGCGGGGAGCAGTACTTC. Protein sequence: CASSLLFGGEQYF.

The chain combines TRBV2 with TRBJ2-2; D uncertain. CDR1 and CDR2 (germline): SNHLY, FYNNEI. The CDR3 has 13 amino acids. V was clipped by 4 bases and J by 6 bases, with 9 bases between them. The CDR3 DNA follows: TGTGCCAGCAGTGCCCCGGGTGCCGGGGAGCTGTTTTTT. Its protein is CASSAPGAGELFF.

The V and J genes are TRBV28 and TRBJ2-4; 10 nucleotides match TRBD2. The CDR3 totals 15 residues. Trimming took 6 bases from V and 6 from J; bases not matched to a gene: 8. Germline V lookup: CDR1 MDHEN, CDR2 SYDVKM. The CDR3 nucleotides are TGTGCCAGCAGCGCACCGGTAGCGGGAGGAAACATTCAGTACTTC. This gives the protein CASSAPVAGGNIQYF.

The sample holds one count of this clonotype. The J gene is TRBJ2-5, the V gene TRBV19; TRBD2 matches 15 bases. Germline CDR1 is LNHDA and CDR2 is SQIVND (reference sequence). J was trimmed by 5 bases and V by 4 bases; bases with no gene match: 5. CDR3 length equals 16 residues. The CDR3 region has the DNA TGTGCCAGTAGTACGGGACTAGCGGGAGGAAGTGAGACCCAGTACTTC. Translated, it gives CASSTGLAGGSETQYF. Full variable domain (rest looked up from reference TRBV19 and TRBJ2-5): DGGITQSPKYLFRKEGQNVTLSCEQNLNHDAMYWYRQDPGQGLRLIYYSQIVNDFQKGDIAEGYSVSREKKESFPLTVTSAQKNPTAFYLCASSTGLAGGSETQYFGPGTRLLVL.

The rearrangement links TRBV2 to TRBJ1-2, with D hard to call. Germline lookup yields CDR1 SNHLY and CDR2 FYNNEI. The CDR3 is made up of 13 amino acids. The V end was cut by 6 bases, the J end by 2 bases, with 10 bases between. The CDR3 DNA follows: TGTGCCAGCAGCGCAGGAGTGAACTATGGCTACACCTTC. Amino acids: CASSAGVNYGYTF.

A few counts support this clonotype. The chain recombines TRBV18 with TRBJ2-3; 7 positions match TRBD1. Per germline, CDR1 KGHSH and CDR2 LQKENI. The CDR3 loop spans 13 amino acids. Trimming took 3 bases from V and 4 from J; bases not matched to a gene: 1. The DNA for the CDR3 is TGTGCCAGCTCACCGCAGGGGGCAGATACGCAGTATTTT. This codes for CASSPQGADTQYF. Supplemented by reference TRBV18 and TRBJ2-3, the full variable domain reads NAGVMQNPRHLVRRRGQEARLRCSPMKGHSHVYWYRQLPEEGLKFMVYLQKENIIDESGMPKERFSAEFPKEGPSILRIQQVVRGDSAAYFCASSPQGADTQYFGPGTRLTVL.

Here the CDR3 reads CASSGTGTGTYEQYF. Written as DNA, the CDR3 is TGTGCCAGCAGCGGCACCGGGACTGGCACCTACGAGCAGTACTTC. J is TRBJ2-7 and V is TRBV27; TRBD2 might be the D (6 bases). The length of the CDR3 is 15 residues. Trimming took off 6 bases at V and 2 bases at J, with 17 bases between the two ends. Germline values: CDR1 MNHEY, CDR2 SMNVEV (reference sequence).

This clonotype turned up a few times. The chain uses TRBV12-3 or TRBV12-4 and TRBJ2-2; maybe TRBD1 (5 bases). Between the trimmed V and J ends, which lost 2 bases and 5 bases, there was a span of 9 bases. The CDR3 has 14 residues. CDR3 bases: TGTGCCAGCAGTTTACAGGGTCGGACCGGGGAGCTGTTTTTT. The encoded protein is CASSLQGRTGELFF.

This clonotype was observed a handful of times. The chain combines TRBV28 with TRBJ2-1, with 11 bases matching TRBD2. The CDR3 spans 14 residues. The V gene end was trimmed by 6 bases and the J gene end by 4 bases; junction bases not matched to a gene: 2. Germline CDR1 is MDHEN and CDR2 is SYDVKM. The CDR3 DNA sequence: TGTGCCAGCAGGACTAGCGGGGCTTACAATGAGCAGTTCTTC. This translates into CASRTSGAYNEQFF.

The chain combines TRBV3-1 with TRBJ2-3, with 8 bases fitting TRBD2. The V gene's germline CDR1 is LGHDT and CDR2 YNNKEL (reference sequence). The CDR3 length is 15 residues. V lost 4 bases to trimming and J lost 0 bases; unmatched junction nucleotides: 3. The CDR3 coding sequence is TGTGCCAGCAGCCCCGGGGGGGCCAGCACAGATACGCAGTATTTT. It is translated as CASSPGGASTDTQYF.

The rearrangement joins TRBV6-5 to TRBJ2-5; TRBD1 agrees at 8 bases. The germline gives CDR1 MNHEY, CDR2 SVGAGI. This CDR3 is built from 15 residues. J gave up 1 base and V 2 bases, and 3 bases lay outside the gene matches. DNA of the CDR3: TGTGCCAGCAGTTACCCAGGACAGGGCCAAGAGACCCAGTACTTC. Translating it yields CASSYPGQGQETQYF.

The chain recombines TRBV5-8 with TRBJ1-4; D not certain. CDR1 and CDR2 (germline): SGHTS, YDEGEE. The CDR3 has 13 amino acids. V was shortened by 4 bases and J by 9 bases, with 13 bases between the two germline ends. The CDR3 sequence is CASSTSLGKKLFF. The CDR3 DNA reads TGTGCCAGCAGCACATCCCTCGGGAAAAAACTGTTTTTT.

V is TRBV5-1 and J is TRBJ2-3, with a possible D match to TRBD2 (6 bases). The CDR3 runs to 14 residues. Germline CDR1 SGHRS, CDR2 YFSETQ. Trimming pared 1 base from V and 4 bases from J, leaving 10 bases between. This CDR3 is CASSLFGGSDTQYF. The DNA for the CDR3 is TGCGCCAGCAGCTTGTTTGGGGGGTCAGATACGCAGTATTTT.

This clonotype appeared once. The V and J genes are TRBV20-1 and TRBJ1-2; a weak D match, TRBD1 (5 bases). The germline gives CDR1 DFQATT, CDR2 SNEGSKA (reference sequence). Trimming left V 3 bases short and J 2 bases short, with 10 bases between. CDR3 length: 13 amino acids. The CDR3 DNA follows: TGCAGTGCTAGCTCAGGGAGGAACTATGGCTACACCTTC. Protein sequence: CSASSGRNYGYTF.

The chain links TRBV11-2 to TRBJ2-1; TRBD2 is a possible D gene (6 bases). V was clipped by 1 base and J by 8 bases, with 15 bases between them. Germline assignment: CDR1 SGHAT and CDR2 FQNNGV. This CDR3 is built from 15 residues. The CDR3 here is CASSLGGAQWDEQFF. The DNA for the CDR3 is TGTGCCAGCAGCTTAGGCGGGGCCCAGTGGGATGAGCAGTTCTTC.

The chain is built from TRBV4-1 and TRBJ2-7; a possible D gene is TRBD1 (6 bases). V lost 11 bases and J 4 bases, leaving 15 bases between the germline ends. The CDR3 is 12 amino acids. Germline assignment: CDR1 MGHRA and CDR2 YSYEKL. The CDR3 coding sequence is TGCGCCGGCGGAAGGGACATTTACGAGCAGTACTTC. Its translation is CAGGRDIYEQYF.

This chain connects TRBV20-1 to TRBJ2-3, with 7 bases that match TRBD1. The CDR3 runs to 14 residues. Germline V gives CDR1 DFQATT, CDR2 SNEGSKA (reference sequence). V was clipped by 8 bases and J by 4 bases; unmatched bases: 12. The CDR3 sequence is CSTRPGQVPDTQYF. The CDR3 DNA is TGCAGTACTCGACCTGGACAGGTTCCAGATACGCAGTATTTT.